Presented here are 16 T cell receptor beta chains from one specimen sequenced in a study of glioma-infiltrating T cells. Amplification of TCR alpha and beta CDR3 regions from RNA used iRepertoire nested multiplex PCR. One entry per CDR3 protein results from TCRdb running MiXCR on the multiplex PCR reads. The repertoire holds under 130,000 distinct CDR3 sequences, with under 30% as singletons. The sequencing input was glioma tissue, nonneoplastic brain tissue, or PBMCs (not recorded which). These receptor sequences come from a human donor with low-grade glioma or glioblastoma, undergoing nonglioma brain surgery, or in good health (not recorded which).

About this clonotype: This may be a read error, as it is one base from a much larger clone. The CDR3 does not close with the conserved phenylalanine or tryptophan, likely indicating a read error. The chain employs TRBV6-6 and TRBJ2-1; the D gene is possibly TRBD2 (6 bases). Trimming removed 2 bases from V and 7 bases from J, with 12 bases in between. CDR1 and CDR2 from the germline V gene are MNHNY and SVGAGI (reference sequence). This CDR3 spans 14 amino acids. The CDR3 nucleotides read TGTGCCAGCAGTTACCCCGGACTAATTAATGAGCAGTTCTTA. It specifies CASSYPGLINEQFL.

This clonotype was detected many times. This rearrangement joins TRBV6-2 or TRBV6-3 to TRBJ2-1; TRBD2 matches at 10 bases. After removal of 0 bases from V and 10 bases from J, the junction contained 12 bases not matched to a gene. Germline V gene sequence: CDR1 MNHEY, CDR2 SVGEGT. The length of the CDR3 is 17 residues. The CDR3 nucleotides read TGTGCCAGCAGTTACTCTCTGAGCGGGGGGGCAGATTGCGAGCAGTTCTTC. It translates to CASSYSLSGGADCEQFF.

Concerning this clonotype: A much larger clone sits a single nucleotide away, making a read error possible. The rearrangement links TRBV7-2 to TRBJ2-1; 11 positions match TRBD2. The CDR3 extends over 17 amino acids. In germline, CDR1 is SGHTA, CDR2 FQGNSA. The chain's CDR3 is CANSLVLGLAVNNEQFF. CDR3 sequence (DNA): TGTGCCAACAGCTTAGTGTTGGGACTAGCGGTGAACAATGAGCAGTTCTTC.

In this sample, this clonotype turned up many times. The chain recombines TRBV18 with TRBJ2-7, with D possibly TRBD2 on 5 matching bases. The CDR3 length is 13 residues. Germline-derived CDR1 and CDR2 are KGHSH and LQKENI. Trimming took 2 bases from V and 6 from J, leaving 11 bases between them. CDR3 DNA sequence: TGTGCCAGCTCACCAGGTCTCAGCGGCGAGCAGTACTTC. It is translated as CASSPGLSGEQYF.

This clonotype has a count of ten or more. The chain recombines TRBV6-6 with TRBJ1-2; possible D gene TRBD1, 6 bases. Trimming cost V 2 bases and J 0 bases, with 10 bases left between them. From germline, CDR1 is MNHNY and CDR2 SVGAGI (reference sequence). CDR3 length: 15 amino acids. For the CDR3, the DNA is TGTGCCAGCAGTTACGAGGACAGTTCTAACTATGGCTACACCTTC. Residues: CASSYEDSSNYGYTF.

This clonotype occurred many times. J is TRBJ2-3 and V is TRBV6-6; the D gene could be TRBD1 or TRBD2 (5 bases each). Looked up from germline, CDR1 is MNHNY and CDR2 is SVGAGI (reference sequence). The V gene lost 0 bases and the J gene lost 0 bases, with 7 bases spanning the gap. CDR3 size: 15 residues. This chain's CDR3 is CASSYSWGSTDTQYF. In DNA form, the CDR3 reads TGTGCCAGCAGTTACTCTTGGGGGAGCACAGATACGCAGTATTTT.

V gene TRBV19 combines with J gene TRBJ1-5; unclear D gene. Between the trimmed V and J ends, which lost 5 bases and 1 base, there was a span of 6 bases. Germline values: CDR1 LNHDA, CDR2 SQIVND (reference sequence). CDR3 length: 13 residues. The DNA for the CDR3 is TGTGCCAGTAGTTCGACGAGCAATCAGCCCCAGCATTTT. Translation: CASSSTSNQPQHF.

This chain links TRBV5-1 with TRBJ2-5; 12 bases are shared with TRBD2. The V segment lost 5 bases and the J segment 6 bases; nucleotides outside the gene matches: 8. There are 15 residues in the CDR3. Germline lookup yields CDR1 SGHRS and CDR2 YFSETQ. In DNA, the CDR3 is TGCGCCAGCAGTACGACTAGCGGGGGTGAAAAGACCCAGTACTTC. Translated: CASSTTSGGEKTQYF.

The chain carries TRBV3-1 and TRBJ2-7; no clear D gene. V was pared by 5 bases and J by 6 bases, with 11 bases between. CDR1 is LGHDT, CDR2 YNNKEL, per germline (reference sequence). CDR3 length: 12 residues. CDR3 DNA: TGTGCCAGCAGCATCATTCAAGGCGAGCAGTACTTC. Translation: CASSIIQGEQYF.

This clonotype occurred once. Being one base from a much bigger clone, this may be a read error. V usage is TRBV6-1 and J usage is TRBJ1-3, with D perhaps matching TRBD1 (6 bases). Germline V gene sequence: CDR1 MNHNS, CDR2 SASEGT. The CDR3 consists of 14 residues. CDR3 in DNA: TGTGCCAGCAAGGGGGGGTATTCTGGAAACACCGTATATTTT. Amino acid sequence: CASKGGYSGNTVYF.

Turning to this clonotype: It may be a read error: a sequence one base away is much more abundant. CDR3 coding DNA: TGTGCCAGCAACCCCATGACAGCAACTAATAAAAAACTGTTTTTT. Translation: CASNPMTATNKKLFF. The chain carries TRBV28 and TRBJ1-4; tentative D call: TRBD1 (5 bases). The CDR3 is 15 amino acids. CDR1 MDHEN and CDR2 SYDVKM come from the germline V gene.

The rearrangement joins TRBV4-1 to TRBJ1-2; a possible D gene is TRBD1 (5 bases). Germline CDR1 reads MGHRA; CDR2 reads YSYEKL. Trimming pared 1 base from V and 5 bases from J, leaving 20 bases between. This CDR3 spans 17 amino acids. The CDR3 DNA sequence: TGCGCCAGCAGCCAAGGACAGCGAACACCGGGAAGATATGGCTACACCTTC. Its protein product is CASSQGQRTPGRYGYTF.

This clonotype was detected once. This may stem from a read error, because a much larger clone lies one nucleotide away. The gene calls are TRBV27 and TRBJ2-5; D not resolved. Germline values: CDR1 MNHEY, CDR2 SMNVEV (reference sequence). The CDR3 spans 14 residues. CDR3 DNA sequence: TGTGCCAGCAGTTTTCGACACCTCCAAGAGGCCCAGTACTTC. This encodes CASSFRHLQEAQYF.

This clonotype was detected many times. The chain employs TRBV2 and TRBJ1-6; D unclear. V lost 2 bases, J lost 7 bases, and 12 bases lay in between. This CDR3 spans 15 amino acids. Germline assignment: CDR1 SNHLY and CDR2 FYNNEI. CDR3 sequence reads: CASSERFSINSPLHF. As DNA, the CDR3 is TGTGCCAGCAGTGAAAGGTTTTCGATCAATTCACCCCTCCACTTT.

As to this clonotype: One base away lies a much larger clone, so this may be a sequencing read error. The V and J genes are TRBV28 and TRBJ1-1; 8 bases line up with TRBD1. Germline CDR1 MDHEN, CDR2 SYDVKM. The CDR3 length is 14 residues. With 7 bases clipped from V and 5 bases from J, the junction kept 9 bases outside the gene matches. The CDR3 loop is CASKRTGGRTEAFF. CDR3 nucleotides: TGTGCCAGCAAACGTACAGGGGGAAGGACTGAAGCTTTCTTT.

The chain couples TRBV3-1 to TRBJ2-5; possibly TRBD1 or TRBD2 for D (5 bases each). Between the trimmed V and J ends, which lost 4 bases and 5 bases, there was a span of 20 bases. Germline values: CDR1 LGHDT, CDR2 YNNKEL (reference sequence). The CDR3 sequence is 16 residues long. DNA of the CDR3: TGTGCCAGCAGCCCCCGGGACGAGCAGAACGACGAGACCCAGTACTTC. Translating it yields CASSPRDEQNDETQYF.